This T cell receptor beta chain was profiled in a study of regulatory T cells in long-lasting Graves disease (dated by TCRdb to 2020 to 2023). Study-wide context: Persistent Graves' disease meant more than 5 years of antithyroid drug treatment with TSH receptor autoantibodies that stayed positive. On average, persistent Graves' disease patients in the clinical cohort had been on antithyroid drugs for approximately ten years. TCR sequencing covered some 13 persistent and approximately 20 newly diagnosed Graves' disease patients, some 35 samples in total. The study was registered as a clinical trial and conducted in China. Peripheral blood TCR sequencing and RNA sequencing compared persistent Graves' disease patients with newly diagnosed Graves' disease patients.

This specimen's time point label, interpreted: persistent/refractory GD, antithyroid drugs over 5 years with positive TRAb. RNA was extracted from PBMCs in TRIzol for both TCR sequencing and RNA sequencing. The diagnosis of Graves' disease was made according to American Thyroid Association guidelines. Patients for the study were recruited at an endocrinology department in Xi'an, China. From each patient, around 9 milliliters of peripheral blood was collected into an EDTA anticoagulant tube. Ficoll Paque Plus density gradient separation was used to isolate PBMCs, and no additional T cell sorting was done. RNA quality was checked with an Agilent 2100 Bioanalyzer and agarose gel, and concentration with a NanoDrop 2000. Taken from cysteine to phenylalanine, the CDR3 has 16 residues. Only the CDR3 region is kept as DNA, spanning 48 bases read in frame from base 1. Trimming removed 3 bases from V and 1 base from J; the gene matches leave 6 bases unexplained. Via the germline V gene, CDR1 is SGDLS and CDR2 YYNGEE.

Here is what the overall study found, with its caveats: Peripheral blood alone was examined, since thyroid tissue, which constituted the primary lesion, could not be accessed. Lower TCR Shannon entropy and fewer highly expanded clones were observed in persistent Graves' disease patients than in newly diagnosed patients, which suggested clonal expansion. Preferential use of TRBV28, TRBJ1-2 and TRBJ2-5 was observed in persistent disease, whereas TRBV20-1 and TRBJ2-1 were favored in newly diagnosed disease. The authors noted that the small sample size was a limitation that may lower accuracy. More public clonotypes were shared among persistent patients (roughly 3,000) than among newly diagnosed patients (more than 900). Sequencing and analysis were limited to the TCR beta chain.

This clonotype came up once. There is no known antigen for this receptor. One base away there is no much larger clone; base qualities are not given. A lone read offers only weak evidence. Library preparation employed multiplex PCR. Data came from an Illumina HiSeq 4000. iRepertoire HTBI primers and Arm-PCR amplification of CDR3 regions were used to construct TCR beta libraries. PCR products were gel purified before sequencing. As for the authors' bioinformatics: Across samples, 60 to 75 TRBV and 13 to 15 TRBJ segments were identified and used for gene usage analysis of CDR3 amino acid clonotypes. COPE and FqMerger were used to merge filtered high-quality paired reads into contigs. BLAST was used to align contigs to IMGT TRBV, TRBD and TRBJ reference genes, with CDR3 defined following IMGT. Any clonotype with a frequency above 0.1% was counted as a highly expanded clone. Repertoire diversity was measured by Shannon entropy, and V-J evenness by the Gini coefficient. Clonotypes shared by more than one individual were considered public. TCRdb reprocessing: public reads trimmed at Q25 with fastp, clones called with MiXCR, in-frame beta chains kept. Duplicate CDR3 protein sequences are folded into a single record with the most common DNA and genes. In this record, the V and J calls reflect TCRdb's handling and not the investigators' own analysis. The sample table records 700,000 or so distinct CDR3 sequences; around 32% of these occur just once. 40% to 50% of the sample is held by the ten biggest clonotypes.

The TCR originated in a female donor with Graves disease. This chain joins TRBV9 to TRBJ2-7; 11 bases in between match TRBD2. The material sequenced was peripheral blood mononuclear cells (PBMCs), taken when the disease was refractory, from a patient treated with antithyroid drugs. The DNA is TGTGCCAGCAGCGCGGGACTAGCGGCCGCTTCCTACGAGCAGTACTTC. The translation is CASSAGLAAASYEQYF.